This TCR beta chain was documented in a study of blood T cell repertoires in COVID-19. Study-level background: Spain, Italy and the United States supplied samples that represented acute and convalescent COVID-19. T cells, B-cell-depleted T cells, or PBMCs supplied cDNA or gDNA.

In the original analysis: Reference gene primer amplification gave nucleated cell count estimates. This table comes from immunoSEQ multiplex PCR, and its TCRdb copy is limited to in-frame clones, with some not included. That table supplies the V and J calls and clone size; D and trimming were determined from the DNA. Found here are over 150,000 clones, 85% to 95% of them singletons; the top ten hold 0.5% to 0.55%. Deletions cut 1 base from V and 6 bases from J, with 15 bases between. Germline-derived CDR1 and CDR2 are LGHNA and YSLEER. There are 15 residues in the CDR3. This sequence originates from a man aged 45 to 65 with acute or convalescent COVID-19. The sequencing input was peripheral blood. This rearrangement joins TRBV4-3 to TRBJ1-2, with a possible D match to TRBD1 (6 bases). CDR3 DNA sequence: TGCGCCAGCAGCCAAGCCGCGGGGGGCGGTGATGGCTACACCTTC. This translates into CASSQAAGGGDGYTF.